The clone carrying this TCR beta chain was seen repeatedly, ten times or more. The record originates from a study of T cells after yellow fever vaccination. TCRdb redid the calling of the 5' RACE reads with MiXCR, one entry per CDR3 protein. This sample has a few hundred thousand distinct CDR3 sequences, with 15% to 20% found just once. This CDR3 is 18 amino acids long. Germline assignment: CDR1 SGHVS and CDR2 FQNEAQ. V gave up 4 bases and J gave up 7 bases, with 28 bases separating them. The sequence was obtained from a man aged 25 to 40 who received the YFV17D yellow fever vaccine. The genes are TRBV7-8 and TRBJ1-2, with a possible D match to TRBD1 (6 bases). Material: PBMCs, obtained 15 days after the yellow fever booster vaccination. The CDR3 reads CASSSSLLTGRNGGGYTF. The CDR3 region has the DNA TGTGCCAGCAGCTCATCCCTCCTGACAGGCCGAAACGGGGGTGGCTACACCTTC.